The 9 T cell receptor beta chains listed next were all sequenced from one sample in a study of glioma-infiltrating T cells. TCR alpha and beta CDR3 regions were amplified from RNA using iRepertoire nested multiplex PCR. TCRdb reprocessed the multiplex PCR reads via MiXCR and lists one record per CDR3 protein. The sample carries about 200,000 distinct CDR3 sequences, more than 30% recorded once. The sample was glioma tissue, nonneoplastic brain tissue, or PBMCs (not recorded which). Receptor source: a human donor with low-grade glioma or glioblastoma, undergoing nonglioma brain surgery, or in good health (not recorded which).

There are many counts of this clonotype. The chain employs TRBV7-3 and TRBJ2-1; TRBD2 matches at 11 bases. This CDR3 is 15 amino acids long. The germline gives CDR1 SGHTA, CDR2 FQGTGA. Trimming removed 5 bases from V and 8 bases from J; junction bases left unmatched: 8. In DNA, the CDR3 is TGTGCCAGCAGCCCGGGACTAGCGGCAGACTATGAGCAGTTCTTC. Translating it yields CASSPGLAADYEQFF. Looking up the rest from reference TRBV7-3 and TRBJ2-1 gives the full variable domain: GAGVSQTPSNKVTEKGKYVELRCDPISGHTALYWYRQSLGQGPEFLIYFQGTGAADDSGLPNDRFFAVRPEGSVSTLKIQRTERGDSAVYLCASSPGLAADYEQFFGPGTRLTVL.

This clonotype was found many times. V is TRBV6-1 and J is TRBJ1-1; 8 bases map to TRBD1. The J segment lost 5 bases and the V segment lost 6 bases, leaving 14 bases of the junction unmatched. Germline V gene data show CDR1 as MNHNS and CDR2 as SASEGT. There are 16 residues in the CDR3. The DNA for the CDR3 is TGTGCCAGCAGGTCGGACAGGGAAGTCGGAAGGACTGAAGCTTTCTTT. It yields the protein CASRSDREVGRTEAFF.

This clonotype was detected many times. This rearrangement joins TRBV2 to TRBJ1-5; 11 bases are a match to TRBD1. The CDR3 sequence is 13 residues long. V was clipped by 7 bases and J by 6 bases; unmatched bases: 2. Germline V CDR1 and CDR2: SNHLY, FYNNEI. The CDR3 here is CASTGTGGQPQHF. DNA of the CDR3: TGTGCCAGCACCGGGACAGGGGGTCAGCCCCAGCATTTT.

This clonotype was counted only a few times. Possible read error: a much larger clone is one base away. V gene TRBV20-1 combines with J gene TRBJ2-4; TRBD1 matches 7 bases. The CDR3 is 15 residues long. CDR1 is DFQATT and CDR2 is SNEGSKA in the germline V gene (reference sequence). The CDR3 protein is CSASPRGTARNIQYF. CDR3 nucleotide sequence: TGCAGTGCTAGTCCCAGGGGGACGGCCAGAAACATTCAGTACTTC.

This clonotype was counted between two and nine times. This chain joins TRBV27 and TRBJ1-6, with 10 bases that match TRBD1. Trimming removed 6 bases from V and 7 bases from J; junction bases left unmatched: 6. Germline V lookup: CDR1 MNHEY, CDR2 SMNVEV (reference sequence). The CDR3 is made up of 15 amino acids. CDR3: CASRYSGQGNSPLHF. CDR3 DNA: TGTGCCAGCAGATACTCGGGACAGGGGAATTCACCCCTCCACTTT.

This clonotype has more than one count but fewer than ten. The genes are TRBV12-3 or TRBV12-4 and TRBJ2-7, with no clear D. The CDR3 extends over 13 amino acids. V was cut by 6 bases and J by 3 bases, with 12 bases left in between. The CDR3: CASSPSTVYEQYF. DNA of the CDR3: TGTGCCAGCAGCCCCTCGACGGTCTACGAGCAGTACTTC.

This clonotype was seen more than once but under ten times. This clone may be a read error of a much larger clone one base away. As DNA, the CDR3 is TGTGCCAGCAGCCCCGGGACCAGGTCCCCGAATTCACACCTCCACTTT. It yields the protein CASSPGTRSPNSHLHF. This chain joins TRBV7-2 and TRBJ1-6, with TRBD1 as a possible D gene (5 bases). The CDR3 is made up of 16 amino acids. Looked up from germline, CDR1 is SGHTA and CDR2 is FQGNSA.

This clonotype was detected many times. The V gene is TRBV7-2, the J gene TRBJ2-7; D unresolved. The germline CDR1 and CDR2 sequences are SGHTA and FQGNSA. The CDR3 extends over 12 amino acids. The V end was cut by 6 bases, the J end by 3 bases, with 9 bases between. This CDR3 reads CASSRTYYEQYF. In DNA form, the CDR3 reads TGTGCCAGCAGTCGGACCTACTACGAGCAGTACTTC. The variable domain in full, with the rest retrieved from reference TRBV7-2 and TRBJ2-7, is GAGVSQSPSNKVTEKGKDVELRCDPISGHTALYWYRQSLGQGLEFLIYFQGNSAPDKSGLPSDRFSAERTGGSVSTLTIQRTQQEDSAVYLCASSRTYYEQYFGPGTRLTVT.

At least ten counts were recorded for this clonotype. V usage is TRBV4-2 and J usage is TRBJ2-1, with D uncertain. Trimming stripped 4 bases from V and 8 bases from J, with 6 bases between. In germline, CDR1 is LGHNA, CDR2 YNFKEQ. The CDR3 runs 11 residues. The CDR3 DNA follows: TGTGCCAGCAGCCTCTTCGATGAGCAGTTCTTC. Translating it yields CASSLFDEQFF.